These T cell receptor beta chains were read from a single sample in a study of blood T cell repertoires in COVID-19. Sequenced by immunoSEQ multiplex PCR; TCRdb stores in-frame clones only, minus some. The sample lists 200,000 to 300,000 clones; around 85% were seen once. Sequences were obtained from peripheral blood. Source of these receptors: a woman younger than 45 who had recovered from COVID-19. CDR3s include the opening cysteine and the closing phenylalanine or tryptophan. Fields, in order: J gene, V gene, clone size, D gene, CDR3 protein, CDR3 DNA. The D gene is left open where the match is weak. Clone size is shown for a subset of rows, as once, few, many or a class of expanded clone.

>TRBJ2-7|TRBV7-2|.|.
CASSLEGSGVGEQYF
TGTGCCAGCAGCTTAGAGGGGTCAGGGGTAGGGGAGCAGTACTTC
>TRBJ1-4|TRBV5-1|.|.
CASSFQGRGRLGDTTNEKLFF
TGCGCCAGCAGCTTCCAGGGTCGCGGCCGTTTAGGAGACACCACTAATGAAAAACTGTTTTTT
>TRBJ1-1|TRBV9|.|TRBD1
CASSVDLLIGTGGTEAFF
TGTGCCAGCAGCGTAGACCTCCTTATCGGGACAGGGGGCACTGAAGCTTTCTTT
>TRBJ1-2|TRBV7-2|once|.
CASRRTDNYGYTF
TGTGCCTCGAGGAGGACTGATAACTATGGCTACACCTTC
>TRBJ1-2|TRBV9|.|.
CASTPGDSRQLYGYTF
TGTGCCAGCACCCCCGGTGACAGCCGCCAACTATATGGCTACACCTTC
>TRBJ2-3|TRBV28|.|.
CASSFRVGDTQYF
TGTGCCAGCAGTTTTAGAGTCGGAGATACGCAGTATTTT
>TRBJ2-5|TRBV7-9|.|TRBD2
CASSFRLAEQETQYF
TGTGCCAGCAGTTTTCGACTAGCGGAGCAAGAGACCCAGTACTTC
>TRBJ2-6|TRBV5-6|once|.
CASRTGIDSGANVLTF
TGTGCCAGCAGAACCGGGATCGACTCTGGGGCCAACGTCCTGACTTTC
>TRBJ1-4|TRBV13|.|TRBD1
CASSLYRRDRGRRGLDEKLFF
TGTGCCAGCAGCTTATATCGCCGGGACAGGGGGCGCCGGGGGCTAGATGAAAAACTGTTTTTT
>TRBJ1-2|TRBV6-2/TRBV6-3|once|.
CASSLQVNYGYTF
TGTGCCAGCAGCCTACAGGTGAACTATGGCTACACCTTC
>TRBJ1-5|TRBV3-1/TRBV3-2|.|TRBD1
CASSQWTGQGASQPQHF
TGTGCCAGCAGCCAATGGACCGGACAGGGGGCTAGTCAGCCCCAGCATTTT
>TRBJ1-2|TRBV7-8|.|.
CASSQGPTRKDF
TGTGCCAGCAGCCAGGGACCGACTAGGAAAGACTTC
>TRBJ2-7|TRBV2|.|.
CASIFEAASYEQYF
TGTGCCAGCATTTTTGAGGCAGCGAGCTACGAGCAGTACTTC
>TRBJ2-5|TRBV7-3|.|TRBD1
CASSIPPGTGDKETQYF
TGTGCCAGCAGCATACCCCCCGGGACAGGGGACAAAGAGACCCAGTACTTC
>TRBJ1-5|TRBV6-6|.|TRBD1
CASSPYLDRDDQPQHF
TGTGCCAGCAGTCCTTACCTGGACAGGGACGATCAGCCCCAGCATTTT
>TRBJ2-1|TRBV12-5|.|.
CASGYPGEGYNEQFF
TGTGCTAGTGGTTACCCAGGGGAAGGGTACAATGAGCAGTTCTTC
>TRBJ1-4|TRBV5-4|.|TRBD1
CASSLGQGAGSNEKLFF
TGTGCCAGCAGCTTGGGACAGGGGGCCGGATCTAATGAAAAACTGTTTTTT
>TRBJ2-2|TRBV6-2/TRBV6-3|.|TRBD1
CASSYSPHRGRWNTGELFF
TGTGCCAGCAGTTACAGTCCTCACAGGGGGCGATGGAACACCGGGGAGCTGTTTTTT
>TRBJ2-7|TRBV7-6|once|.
CASSLASFTRGSSYEQYF
TGTGCCAGCAGCTTAGCGAGTTTTACCCGGGGGAGCTCCTACGAGCAGTACTTC
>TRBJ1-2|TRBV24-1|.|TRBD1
CATTGGTNNYGYTF
TGTGCCACCACAGGGGGCACTAATAACTATGGCTACACCTTC
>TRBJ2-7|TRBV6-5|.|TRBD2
CASTLAGGTYEQYF
TGTGCCAGCACACTAGCGGGGGGGACCTACGAGCAGTACTTC
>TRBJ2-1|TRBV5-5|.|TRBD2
CASRAGGRYYNEQFF
TGTGCCAGCAGGGCGGGGGGAAGGTACTACAATGAGCAGTTCTTC
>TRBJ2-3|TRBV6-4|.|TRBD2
CASSSGNTDTQYF
TGTGCCAGCAGTAGCGGGAACACAGATACGCAGTATTTT
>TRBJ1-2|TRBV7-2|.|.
CASSLGGTNYGYTF
TGTGCCAGCAGCTTAGGGGGCACCAACTATGGCTACACCTTC
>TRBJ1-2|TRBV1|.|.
CTSSHEGRDSDVFHVYTF
TGCACCAGCAGCCACGAAGGACGGGACAGCGATGTTTTTCATGTCTACACCTTC
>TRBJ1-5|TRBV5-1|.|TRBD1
CASSWTGSRNQPQHF
TGCGCCAGCAGCTGGACAGGGAGTCGCAATCAGCCCCAGCATTTT
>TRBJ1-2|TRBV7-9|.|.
CASSLGQYLYGYTF
TGTGCCAGCAGCTTAGGCCAGTACCTCTATGGCTACACCTTC
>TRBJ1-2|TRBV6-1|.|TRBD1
CASSAIGQALPRGYGYTF
TGTGCCAGCAGTGCTATTGGACAGGCCCTTCCCCGTGGCTATGGCTACACCTTC
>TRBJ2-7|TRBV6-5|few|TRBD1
CATTSGTAYEQYF
TGTGCCACCACATCCGGGACAGCCTACGAGCAGTACTTC
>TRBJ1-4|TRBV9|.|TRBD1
CASSGPGTGVANEKLFF
TGTGCCAGCAGCGGTCCCGGGACAGGGGTAGCTAATGAAAAACTGTTTTTT
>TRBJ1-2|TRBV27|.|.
CASTPLGGGGYTF
TGTGCCAGCACTCCCCTCGGGGGGGGCGGCTACACCTTC
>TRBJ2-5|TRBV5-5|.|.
CASSSFQETQYF
TGTGCCAGCAGCTCCTTCCAAGAGACCCAGTACTTC
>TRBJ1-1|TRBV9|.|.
CASSAPEGDAEAFF
TGTGCCAGCAGCGCTCCCGAGGGGGACGCTGAAGCTTTCTTT
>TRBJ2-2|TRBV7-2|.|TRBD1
CASSRDRATGELFF
TGTGCCAGCAGCCGGGACAGAGCCACCGGGGAGCTGTTTTTT
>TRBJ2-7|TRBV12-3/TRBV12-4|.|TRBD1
CASSSGQGYEQYF
TGTGCCAGCAGCTCGGGACAGGGGTACGAGCAGTACTTC
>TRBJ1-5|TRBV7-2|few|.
CASSLVTDYSNQPQHF
TGTGCCAGCAGCTTAGTGACAGATTATAGCAATCAGCCCCAGCATTTT
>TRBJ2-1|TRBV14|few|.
CASSPGGPREFF
TGTGCCAGCAGCCCGGGGGGCCCCCGTGAGTTCTTC
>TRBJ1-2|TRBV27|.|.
CASSWAAGGEYGYTF
TGTGCCAGCAGTTGGGCTGCGGGGGGCGAGTATGGCTACACCTTC
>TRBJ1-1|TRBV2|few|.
CASTAGEGTEAFF
TGTGCCAGCACGGCAGGTGAGGGAACTGAAGCTTTCTTT
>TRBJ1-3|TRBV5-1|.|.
CASSLDLSGNTIYF
TGCGCCAGCAGCTTGGATCTCTCTGGAAACACCATATATTTT
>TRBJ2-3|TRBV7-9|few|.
CASSSTPGRGATDTQYF
TGTGCCAGCAGCTCCACCCCGGGGAGGGGGGCCACAGATACGCAGTATTTT
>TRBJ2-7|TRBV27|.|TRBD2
CASSLRVPSGGNSYEQYF
TGTGCCAGCAGTTTACGGGTTCCTAGCGGGGGCAATTCCTACGAGCAGTACTTC
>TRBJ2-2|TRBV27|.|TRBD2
CASSISSGGAAGELFF
TGTGCCAGCAGTATATCTAGCGGGGGGGCCGCCGGGGAGCTGTTTTTT
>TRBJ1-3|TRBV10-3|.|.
CAIRTRQESSGNTIYF
TGTGCCATCAGGACACGACAGGAATCCTCTGGAAACACCATATATTTT
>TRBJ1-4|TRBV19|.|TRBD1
CASSQLTGGSEKLFF
TGTGCCAGTAGTCAGCTGACAGGGGGATCTGAAAAACTGTTTTTT
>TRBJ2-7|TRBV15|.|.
CATSTGQAPSSYEQYF
TGTGCCACCAGCACAGGGCAGGCACCAAGCTCCTACGAGCAGTACTTC
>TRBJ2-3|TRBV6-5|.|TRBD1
CATATGGRYTDTQYF
TGTGCCACCGCAACAGGGGGCAGGTACACAGATACGCAGTATTTT
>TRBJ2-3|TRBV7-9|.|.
CASSSEASTDTQYF
TGTGCCAGCAGCTCCGAGGCTAGCACAGATACGCAGTATTTT